What follows describes a single T cell receptor (beta chain). Its antigen is not known. This entry comes from a study of cytomegalovirus exposure and HLA in healthy donors. About the study: There were under 130 million unique TCR beta sequences, drawn from roughly 200 million T cells, in an earlier analysis. The study's findings and limits: In a later analysis, HLA-associated TCR beta chains were more clonally expanded than equally common others. According to reports, the classifier identified cytomegalovirus status with high specificity and sensitivity. Most TCR sequences showed up rarely, but some public TCRs showed up in many donors.

There are 17 residues in the CDR3. V was clipped by 4 bases and J by 7 bases; unmatched bases: 14. Germline CDR1 reads MGHRA; CDR2 reads YSYEKL. PCR employed 60 Vbeta and 13 Jbeta primers. Repertoires were generated with immunoSEQ multiplex PCR, while TCRdb's copy carries only in-frame clones and drops some. The table lists around 200,000 clones, around three quarters of them singletons, with 15% to 17% in the top ten. Sequencing was done on a sample of PBMCs. The chain carries TRBV4-1 and TRBJ2-1; the match to TRBD2 covers 9 bases. This TCR derives from a man aged 35-49 years in good health and CMV-seronegative. CDR3: CASSLSKGAGGWNEQFF. The CDR3 nucleotides are TGCGCCAGCAGCCTCTCCAAAGGGGCGGGAGGGTGGAATGAGCAGTTCTTC.